This TCR beta chain was sequenced in a study of blood T cell repertoires in COVID-19. Study-level background: COVID-19 samples collected from the United States, Italy and Spain covered acute and convalescent phases. T cells, B-cell-depleted T cells, or PBMCs provided the cDNA or gDNA that served as material.

The CDR3 runs to 14 residues. Trimming removed 2 bases at V and 1 base at J, with 6 bases between. The germline gives CDR1 LNHDA, CDR2 SQIVND (reference sequence). Original processing methods: Amplifying reference gene primers gave estimates of nucleated cell counts. The assay was immunoSEQ multiplex PCR, and TCRdb's table has in-frame clones only and misses some. V, J and clone size are those of that table, while D and trimming were read from the DNA. The top ten hold approximately 15% of the sample, which has tens of thousands of clones, less than 85% seen once. About this clone itself: In the same sample, other DNA sequences code for this CDR3.

Source material: peripheral blood. The V gene is TRBV19, the J gene TRBJ1-5; the D gene is possibly TRBD1 (6 bases). The sequence was obtained from a man between 70 and 80 years old with active COVID-19. The CDR3 nucleotides read TGTGCCAGTAGTATAAGGGGGAGCAATCAGCCCCAGCATTTT. It yields the protein CASSIRGSNQPQHF. Using reference TRBV19 and TRBJ1-5 for the parts outside the CDR3, the full variable domain is DGGITQSPKYLFRKEGQNVTLSCEQNLNHDAMYWYRQDPGQGLRLIYYSQIVNDFQKGDIAEGYSVSREKKESFPLTVTSAQKNPTAFYLCASSIRGSNQPQHFGDGTRLSIL.